These T cell receptor beta chains were read from a single sample in a study of blood T cell repertoires in COVID-19. Profiled with immunoSEQ multiplex PCR; TCRdb holds only in-frame clones, not every one. The table has 30,000 or so clones, 85% to 95% seen once. Sequencing was done on a sample of peripheral blood. These receptors were taken from a male donor with active COVID-19. The CDR3 runs from the conserved cysteine through the conserved F or W. The D gene is left open where the match is weak. Rows give clone size only sometimes, using once, few, many, or a class for an expanded clone.

v_gene,d_gene,abundance,j_gene,CDR3nt,CDR3aa
TRBV5-6,NA,NA,TRBJ1-2,TGTGCCAGCACCTCCGGGCAGGAGGGATGGGGCTACACCTTC,CASTSGQEGWGYTF
TRBV11-2,NA,NA,TRBJ2-1,TGTGCCAGCAGCTTAGGGTCCAGGGTTGATACGAACAATGAGCAGTTCTTC,CASSLGSRVDTNNEQFF
TRBV5-4,NA,NA,TRBJ2-7,TGTGCCAGCAGCTTGGGCAGGCCCCCCTACGAGCAGTACTTC,CASSLGRPPYEQYF
TRBV5-1,TRBD2,NA,TRBJ2-7,TGCGCCAGCAGCTTAAGACTAGCGGGGTCCTACGAGCAGTACTTC,CASSLRLAGSYEQYF
TRBV19,NA,NA,TRBJ1-5,TGTGCCAGTAGAGTCACAGGGTATAGCAATCAGCCCCAGCATTTT,CASRVTGYSNQPQHF
TRBV5-6,NA,NA,TRBJ1-5,TGTGCCAGCAGCTTTCGGGGCGGGGGCAATCAGCCCCAGCATTTT,CASSFRGGGNQPQHF
TRBV5-4,NA,once,TRBJ1-6,TGTGCCAGCAGCTCAGACAGCGTGAGCTCCTATAATTCACCCCTCCACTTT,CASSSDSVSSYNSPLHF
TRBV9,NA,NA,TRBJ2-7,TGTGCCAGCAGCCCCCCGCCAGGGACTTCTTACGAGCAGTACTTC,CASSPPPGTSYEQYF
TRBV13,TRBD1,once,TRBJ2-5,TGTGCCACCGTTAGGGGCAGGGGGCCGGAGACCCAGTACTTC,CATVRGRGPETQYF
TRBV5-6,NA,once,TRBJ1-5,TGTGCCAGCAGCTTGGAGTCCTATAGCAATCAGCCCCAGCATTTT,CASSLESYSNQPQHF
TRBV6-2/TRBV6-3,NA,NA,TRBJ1-5,TGTGCCAGCAGTTACTCACAGGGACGCAATCAGCCCCAGCATTTT,CASSYSQGRNQPQHF